This is a list of T cell receptor beta chains from one sample in a study of shared clonotypes between healthy human individuals. Method: immunoSEQ multiplex PCR; TCRdb's copy keeps in-frame clones and lacks some. The sample shows about 1.5 million clones, 95% to 99% of them seen only once. Sequenced input: naive CD4+ T cells sorted from blood. The receptors were sampled from a man in his thirties or forties in good health. CDR3s include the opening cysteine and the closing phenylalanine or tryptophan. Fields, in order: J gene, D gene, V gene, clone size, CDR3 protein, CDR3 DNA. A D gene is named only where the DNA matches it firmly. Part of the rows lack a size; the others show once, few, many or a class for expanded clones.

j_call: TRBJ2-3
d_call: TRBD1
v_call: TRBV15
clone_size: -
cdr3_aa: CATSSRDRAMDTQYF
cdr3_nt: TGTGCCACCAGCAGCCGGGACAGGGCGATGGATACGCAGTATTTT

j_call: TRBJ2-1
d_call: TRBD2
v_call: TRBV5-4
clone_size: -
cdr3_aa: CASSLQGLAVYNEQFF
cdr3_nt: TGTGCCAGCAGCTTACAGGGACTAGCGGTTTACAATGAGCAGTTCTTC

j_call: TRBJ2-1
d_call: TRBD2
v_call: TRBV7-3
clone_size: -
cdr3_aa: CASSHRAGVDNEQFF
cdr3_nt: TGTGCCAGCAGCCACCGGGCGGGAGTGGACAATGAGCAGTTCTTC

j_call: TRBJ2-1
d_call: -
v_call: TRBV11-3
clone_size: -
cdr3_aa: CASSFGGEQFF
cdr3_nt: TGTGCCAGCAGCTTTGGGGGTGAGCAGTTCTTC

j_call: TRBJ1-2
d_call: TRBD1
v_call: TRBV6-1
clone_size: -
cdr3_aa: CASSWDRDYGYTF
cdr3_nt: TGTGCCAGCAGTTGGGACAGAGACTATGGCTACACCTTC

j_call: TRBJ2-7
d_call: -
v_call: TRBV25-1
clone_size: -
cdr3_aa: CASSELGGRYEQYF
cdr3_nt: TGTGCCAGCAGTGAATTGGGGGGCAGATACGAGCAGTACTTC

j_call: TRBJ1-4
d_call: -
v_call: TRBV21-1
clone_size: -
cdr3_aa: CASSKALKSNEKLFF
cdr3_nt: TGTGCCAGCAGCAAAGCGCTAAAGTCTAATGAAAAACTGTTTTTT

j_call: TRBJ2-3
d_call: -
v_call: TRBV11-3
clone_size: -
cdr3_aa: CASSRFQGLSSTDTQYF
cdr3_nt: TGTGCCAGCTCTCGGTTTCAGGGGCTGAGTAGCACAGATACGCAGTATTTT

j_call: TRBJ1-1
d_call: -
v_call: TRBV4-1
clone_size: -
cdr3_aa: CASSQRGSSRTEAFF
cdr3_nt: TGCGCCAGCAGCCAAAGAGGGTCCAGTCGAACTGAAGCTTTCTTT

j_call: TRBJ2-1
d_call: -
v_call: TRBV11-2
clone_size: -
cdr3_aa: CASSLSRSYNEQFF
cdr3_nt: TGTGCCAGCAGCTTGTCGAGGTCCTACAATGAGCAGTTCTTC

j_call: TRBJ1-1
d_call: -
v_call: TRBV5-4
clone_size: -
cdr3_aa: CASSLRVNTEAFF
cdr3_nt: TGTGCCAGCAGCTTGCGGGTGAACACTGAAGCTTTCTTT

j_call: TRBJ2-7
d_call: -
v_call: TRBV7-2
clone_size: -
cdr3_aa: CASSLGPDKSYEQYF
cdr3_nt: TGTGCCAGCAGCTTAGGGCCGGATAAGTCCTACGAGCAGTACTTC

j_call: TRBJ1-5
d_call: -
v_call: TRBV19
clone_size: -
cdr3_aa: CASSGQPDQPQHF
cdr3_nt: TGTGCCAGTAGTGGGCAGCCTGATCAGCCCCAGCATTTT

j_call: TRBJ2-5
d_call: -
v_call: TRBV7-2
clone_size: -
cdr3_aa: CASSLDGRPSQETQYF
cdr3_nt: TGTGCCAGCAGCTTAGACGGGCGCCCGTCCCAAGAGACCCAGTACTTC

j_call: TRBJ2-3
d_call: TRBD2
v_call: TRBV25-1
clone_size: -
cdr3_aa: CASGTSGLSTDTQYF
cdr3_nt: TGTGCCAGCGGAACTAGCGGCCTTAGCACAGATACGCAGTATTTT

j_call: TRBJ2-7
d_call: -
v_call: TRBV28
clone_size: -
cdr3_aa: CASSTGPLGGSYEQYF
cdr3_nt: TGTGCCAGCAGTACTGGACCTCTCGGAGGCTCCTACGAGCAGTACTTC

j_call: TRBJ1-5
d_call: -
v_call: TRBV7-2
clone_size: -
cdr3_aa: CASSLLGDPGEPQHF
cdr3_nt: TGTGCCAGCAGCTTATTAGGGGACCCCGGCGAGCCCCAGCATTTT

j_call: TRBJ2-1
d_call: -
v_call: TRBV19
clone_size: -
cdr3_aa: CASSPWDGDNEQFF
cdr3_nt: TGTGCCAGTAGTCCGTGGGACGGAGACAATGAGCAGTTCTTC

j_call: TRBJ2-7
d_call: TRBD1
v_call: TRBV5-3
clone_size: -
cdr3_aa: CARSLGDRGARGTYEQYF
cdr3_nt: TGTGCCAGAAGCTTGGGTGACAGGGGCGCGCGGGGAACCTACGAGCAGTACTTC

j_call: TRBJ2-7
d_call: TRBD2
v_call: TRBV11-2
clone_size: -
cdr3_aa: CASSLDAGGPSEQYF
cdr3_nt: TGTGCCAGCAGCTTAGACGCGGGAGGGCCTTCCGAGCAGTACTTC

j_call: TRBJ1-1
d_call: TRBD1
v_call: TRBV28
clone_size: -
cdr3_aa: CASRRHRGLMNTEAFF
cdr3_nt: TGTGCCAGCAGGCGCCACAGGGGACTGATGAACACTGAAGCTTTCTTT

j_call: TRBJ1-1
d_call: TRBD1
v_call: TRBV25-1
clone_size: -
cdr3_aa: CASSMTGTGDEAFF
cdr3_nt: TGTGCCAGCAGTATGACCGGGACAGGGGATGAAGCTTTCTTT

j_call: TRBJ2-7
d_call: TRBD2
v_call: TRBV5-1
clone_size: -
cdr3_aa: CASSPRLAGMYEQYF
cdr3_nt: TGCGCCAGCAGCCCTAGACTAGCGGGAATGTACGAGCAGTACTTC

j_call: TRBJ2-1
d_call: TRBD2
v_call: TRBV5-4
clone_size: -
cdr3_aa: CASSLALAGTRGNEQFF
cdr3_nt: TGTGCCAGCAGCTTGGCCCTAGCGGGCACGCGGGGGAATGAGCAGTTCTTC

j_call: TRBJ2-5
d_call: TRBD2
v_call: TRBV4-3
clone_size: -
cdr3_aa: CASSQGGTNQETQYF
cdr3_nt: TGCGCCAGCAGCCAAGGGGGGACTAACCAAGAGACCCAGTACTTC

j_call: TRBJ1-5
d_call: TRBD1
v_call: TRBV7-2
clone_size: -
cdr3_aa: CASSPDRGGQPQHF
cdr3_nt: TGTGCCAGCAGCCCTGACAGGGGAGGTCAGCCCCAGCATTTT

j_call: TRBJ1-5
d_call: -
v_call: TRBV19
clone_size: few
cdr3_aa: CASLADSRHQPQHF
cdr3_nt: TGTGCCAGTTTGGCCGACAGCCGCCATCAGCCCCAGCATTTT

j_call: TRBJ2-2
d_call: -
v_call: TRBV9
clone_size: -
cdr3_aa: CASSVASNTGELFF
cdr3_nt: TGTGCCAGCAGCGTAGCTAGCAACACCGGGGAGCTGTTTTTT

j_call: TRBJ1-5
d_call: -
v_call: TRBV30
clone_size: -
cdr3_aa: CAWTPGLTNQPQHF
cdr3_nt: TGTGCCTGGACCCCAGGGTTAACCAATCAGCCCCAGCATTTT

j_call: TRBJ1-5
d_call: -
v_call: TRBV6-1
clone_size: -
cdr3_aa: CASSELWASTNQPQHF
cdr3_nt: TGTGCCAGCAGTGAACTCTGGGCCTCGACCAATCAGCCCCAGCATTTT

j_call: TRBJ2-3
d_call: -
v_call: TRBV29-1
clone_size: -
cdr3_aa: CSASRTDTQYF
cdr3_nt: TGCAGCGCGTCCCGCACAGATACGCAGTATTTT

j_call: TRBJ2-5
d_call: -
v_call: TRBV25-1
clone_size: -
cdr3_aa: CASSVGLETQYF
cdr3_nt: TGTGCCAGCAGTGTGGGATTGGAGACCCAGTACTTC

j_call: TRBJ2-1
d_call: -
v_call: TRBV28
clone_size: -
cdr3_aa: CASISPDNEQFF
cdr3_nt: TGTGCCAGCATCAGCCCGGACAATGAGCAGTTCTTC

j_call: TRBJ2-7
d_call: TRBD2
v_call: TRBV19
clone_size: -
cdr3_aa: CASSIHGSSGTSYEQYF
cdr3_nt: TGTGCCAGTAGTATCCATGGGAGTAGCGGGACCTCCTACGAGCAGTACTTC

j_call: TRBJ2-7
d_call: TRBD1
v_call: TRBV28
clone_size: -
cdr3_aa: CASRRTGGASEQYF
cdr3_nt: TGTGCCAGCAGGAGGACAGGGGGCGCGTCCGAGCAGTACTTC

j_call: TRBJ2-5
d_call: -
v_call: TRBV18
clone_size: -
cdr3_aa: CASSPNTGSETQYF
cdr3_nt: TGTGCCAGCTCACCGAATACAGGGAGCGAGACCCAGTACTTC

j_call: TRBJ2-1
d_call: TRBD2
v_call: TRBV27
clone_size: -
cdr3_aa: CASSFHGRSGRGLSYNEQFF
cdr3_nt: TGTGCCAGCAGTTTCCACGGCAGGAGCGGGAGGGGCCTCTCCTACAATGAGCAGTTCTTC

j_call: TRBJ1-4
d_call: -
v_call: TRBV5-1
clone_size: once
cdr3_aa: CASSLEGLGEKLFF
cdr3_nt: TGCGCCAGCAGCTTGGAAGGACTAGGGGAAAAACTGTTTTTT

j_call: TRBJ2-1
d_call: TRBD2
v_call: TRBV5-1
clone_size: once
cdr3_aa: CASSNPLSGRAWNEQFF
cdr3_nt: TGCGCCAGCAGCAACCCCCTTAGCGGGAGGGCCTGGAATGAGCAGTTCTTC

j_call: TRBJ2-2
d_call: -
v_call: TRBV11-3
clone_size: -
cdr3_aa: CASSLIGPTGELFF
cdr3_nt: TGTGCCAGCAGCTTGATAGGGCCCACCGGGGAGCTGTTTTTT

j_call: TRBJ2-7
d_call: TRBD1
v_call: TRBV2
clone_size: -
cdr3_aa: CASSEQGAGGEQYF
cdr3_nt: TGTGCCAGCAGTGAACAAGGCGCAGGGGGCGAGCAGTACTTC

j_call: TRBJ2-1
d_call: -
v_call: TRBV7-9
clone_size: -
cdr3_aa: CASSLAVGGEGYNEQFF
cdr3_nt: TGTGCCAGCAGCTTAGCCGTGGGGGGAGAAGGCTACAATGAGCAGTTCTTC